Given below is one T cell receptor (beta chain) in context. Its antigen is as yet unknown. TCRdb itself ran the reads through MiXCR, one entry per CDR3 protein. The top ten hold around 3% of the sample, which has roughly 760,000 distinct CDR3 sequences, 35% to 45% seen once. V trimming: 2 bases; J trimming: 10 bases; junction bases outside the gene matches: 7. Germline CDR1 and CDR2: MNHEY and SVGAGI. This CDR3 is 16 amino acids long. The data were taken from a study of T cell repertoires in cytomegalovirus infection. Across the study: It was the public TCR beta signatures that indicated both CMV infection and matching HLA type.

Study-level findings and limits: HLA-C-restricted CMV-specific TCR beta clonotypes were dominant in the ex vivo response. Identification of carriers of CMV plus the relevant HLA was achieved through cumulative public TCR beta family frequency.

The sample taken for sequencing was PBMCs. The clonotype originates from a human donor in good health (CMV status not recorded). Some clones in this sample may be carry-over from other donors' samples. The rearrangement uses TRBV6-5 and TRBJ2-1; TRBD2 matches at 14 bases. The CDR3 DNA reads TGTGCCAGCAGTTACCCGCCGACTAGCGGGAGGGGAGAGCAGTTCTTC. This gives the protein CASSYPPTSGRGEQFF.